This T cell receptor (beta chain) was profiled in a study of T cells of healthy individuals (dated by TCRdb to 2016 to 2019). V and J are truncated by 6 bases and 0 bases respectively, leaving an intervening sequence of 9 bases. From the germline V gene (reference sequence), CDR1 is DFQATT and CDR2 is SNEGSKA. Inclusive of the bounding cysteine and phenylalanine, the CDR3 is 13 residues long. The retained sequence is limited to the CDR3, 39 bases, with the frame set at the first base. This clonotype was counted at least ten times. Its antigen remains unidentified. Per-base qualities were not stored, and no clone one base away is much larger. Libraries were prepared through 5' RACE. TCRdb records Illumina MiSeq as the sequencer. TCRdb ran its own pipeline on the public reads, namely fastp trimming at Q25 and MiXCR clone calling, and kept in-frame beta chains. Entries that share a CDR3 protein sequence are merged under the most common genes and DNA. The sample records approximately 50,000 distinct CDR3 sequences, roughly 14% of which are singletons. Around 15% of the sample comes from the top ten.

The origin of this receptor is a human donor in good health. This chain joins TRBV20-1 to TRBJ2-1; the D segment might be TRBD1 or TRBD2, since each matches 5 bases. The CDR3 region reads CSAGGGSYNEQFF. The DNA is as follows: TGCAGTGCGGGTGGGGGCTCCTACAATGAGCAGTTCTTC.